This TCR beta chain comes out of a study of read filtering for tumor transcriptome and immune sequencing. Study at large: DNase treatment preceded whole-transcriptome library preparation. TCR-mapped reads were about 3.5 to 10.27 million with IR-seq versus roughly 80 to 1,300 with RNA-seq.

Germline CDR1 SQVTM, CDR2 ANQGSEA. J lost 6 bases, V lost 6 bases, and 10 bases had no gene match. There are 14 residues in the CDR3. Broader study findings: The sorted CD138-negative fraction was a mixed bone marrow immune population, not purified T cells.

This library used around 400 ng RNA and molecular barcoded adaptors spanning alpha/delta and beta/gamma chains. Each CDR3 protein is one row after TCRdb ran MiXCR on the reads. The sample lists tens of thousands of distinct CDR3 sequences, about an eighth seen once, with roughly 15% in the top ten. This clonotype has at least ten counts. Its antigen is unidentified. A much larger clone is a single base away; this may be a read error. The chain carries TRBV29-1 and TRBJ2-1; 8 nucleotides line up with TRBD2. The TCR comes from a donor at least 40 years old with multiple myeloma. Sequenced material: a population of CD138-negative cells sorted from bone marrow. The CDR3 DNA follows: TGCAGCGTCCGGACTAGCTCGAGACCCAATGAGCAGTTCTTC. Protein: CSVRTSSRPNEQFF.